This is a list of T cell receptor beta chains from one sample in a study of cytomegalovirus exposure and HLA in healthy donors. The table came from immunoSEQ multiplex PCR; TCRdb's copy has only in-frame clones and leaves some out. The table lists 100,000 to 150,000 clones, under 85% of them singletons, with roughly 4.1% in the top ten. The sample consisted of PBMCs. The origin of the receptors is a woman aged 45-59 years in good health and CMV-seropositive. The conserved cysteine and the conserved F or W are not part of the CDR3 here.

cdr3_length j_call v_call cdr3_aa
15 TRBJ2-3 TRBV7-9 ASSPGSGGAGTDTQY
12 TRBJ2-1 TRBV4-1 ASSPEDYYNEQF
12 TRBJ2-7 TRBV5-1 ASSLPKVGAEQY
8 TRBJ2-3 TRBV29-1 SAWTVAQY
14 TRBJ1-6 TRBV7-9 SSTPGPPRGNSPLH
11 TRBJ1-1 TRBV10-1 ASTRTLNTEAF
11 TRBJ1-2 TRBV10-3 ASLQGEGYGYT
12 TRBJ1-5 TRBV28 ASSTGQVFTAQH
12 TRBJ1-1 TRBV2 ASSVTGINTEAF
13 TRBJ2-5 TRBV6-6 ASSHHSGVEHTQY
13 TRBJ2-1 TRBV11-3 ASSLSGVTYNEQF
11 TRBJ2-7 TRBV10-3 AITGTGSYEQY
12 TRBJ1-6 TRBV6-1 ASSLQSKEIPLH
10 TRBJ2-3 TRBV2 ASKGEVDTQY
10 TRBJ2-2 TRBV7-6 ASSLSTGELF
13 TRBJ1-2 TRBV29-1 SGLGWGDGIYGYT
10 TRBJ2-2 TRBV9 ASSVVNGELF
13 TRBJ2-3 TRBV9 ASSPRLAGTDTQY
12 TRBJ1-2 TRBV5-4 ASSDPTGSYGYT
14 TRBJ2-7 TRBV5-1 ASSLNPAGQGGLIR
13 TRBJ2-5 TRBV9 ASSAHTGRQETQY
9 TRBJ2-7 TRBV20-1 SASQGYEQY
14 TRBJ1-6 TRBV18 ASGQTVGGYNSPLH
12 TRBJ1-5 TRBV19 ATREGSSNQPQH
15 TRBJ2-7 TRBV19 ASSMGPLRGVSYEQY
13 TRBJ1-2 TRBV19 ASSILAASNYGYT
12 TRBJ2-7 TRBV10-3 AISPGTAAYEQY
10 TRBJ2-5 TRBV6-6 ASSYSRETQY
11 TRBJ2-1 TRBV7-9 ASSLARKFEQF
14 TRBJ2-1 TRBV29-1 SGAVFDRVSYNEQF
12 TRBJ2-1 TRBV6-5 ASSYKQGTDEQF
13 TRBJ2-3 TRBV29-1 SAYLAGGNTDTQY
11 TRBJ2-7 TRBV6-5 ASRQGQNYEQY
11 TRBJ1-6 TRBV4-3 ASSQQGGSPLH
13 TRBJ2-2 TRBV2 ASSQSGSNTGELF
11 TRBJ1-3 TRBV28 ATGSLGGNTIY
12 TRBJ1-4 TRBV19 ASSWDSNNEKLF
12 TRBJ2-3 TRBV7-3 ASSVRTGGDTQY
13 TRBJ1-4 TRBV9 ASSLGTATNEKLF
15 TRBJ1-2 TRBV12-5 ASGPWDFQTLNYGYT
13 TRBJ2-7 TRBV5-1 ASSPGTLLSYEQY
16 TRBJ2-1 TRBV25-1 ASSPQGRRGARYNEQF
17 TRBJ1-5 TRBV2 ASSDPGGWVLSVNQPQH
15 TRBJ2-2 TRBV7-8 ASSFPKQGPNTGELF
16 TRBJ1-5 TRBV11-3 ASSLDRGSGGSNQPQH
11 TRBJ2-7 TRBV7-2 ASSLGTGVVQY
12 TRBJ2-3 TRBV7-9 ASSPWTGPDTQY
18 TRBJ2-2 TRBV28 ASSSQVISGGALRTGELF